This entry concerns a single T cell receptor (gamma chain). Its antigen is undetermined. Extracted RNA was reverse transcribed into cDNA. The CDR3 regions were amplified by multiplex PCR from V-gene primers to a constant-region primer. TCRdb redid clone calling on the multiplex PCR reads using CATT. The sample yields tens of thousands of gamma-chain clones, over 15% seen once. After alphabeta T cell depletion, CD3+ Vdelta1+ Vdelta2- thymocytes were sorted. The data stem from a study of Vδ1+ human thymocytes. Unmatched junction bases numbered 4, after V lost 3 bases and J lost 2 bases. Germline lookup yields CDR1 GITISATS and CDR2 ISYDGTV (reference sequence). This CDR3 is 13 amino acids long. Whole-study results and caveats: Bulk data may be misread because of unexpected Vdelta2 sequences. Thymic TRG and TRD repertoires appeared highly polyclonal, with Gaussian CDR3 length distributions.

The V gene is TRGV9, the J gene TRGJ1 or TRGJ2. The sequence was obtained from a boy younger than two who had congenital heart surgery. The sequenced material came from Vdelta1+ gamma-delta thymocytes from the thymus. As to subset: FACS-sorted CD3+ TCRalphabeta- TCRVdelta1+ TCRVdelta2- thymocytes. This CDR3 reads CALWEFYYYKKLF. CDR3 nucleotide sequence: TGTGCCTTGTGGGAGTTTTATTATTATAAGAAACTCTTT.